This T cell receptor beta chain is drawn from a study of cytomegalovirus exposure and HLA in healthy donors. For the study at large: Earlier, some 200 million T cells were analyzed, and about 100 million unique TCR beta sequences were found among them.

The PCR used 60 Vbeta and 13 Jbeta primers. As originally analysed: Later, tens of millions of unique TCR beta chains were counted in an analysis, and some 10 million of them were shared. Clones were sequenced by immunoSEQ multiplex PCR, and TCRdb holds only the in-frame ones, with some missing. V, J and clone size derive from that table, while D and trimming were established from the DNA sequence. The data hold some 190,000 clones, with 70% to 85% observed a single time. The length of the CDR3 is 14 residues. Germline CDR1 reads SNHLY; CDR2 reads FYNNEI. Trimming took 6 bases from V and 0 from J, leaving 8 bases between them.

The source material was PBMCs. The chain recombines TRBV2 with TRBJ1-4; D perhaps matches TRBD1 (5 bases). The receptor comes from a man aged 18 to 30 in good health and CMV-seronegative. The CDR3 nucleotides are TGTGCCAGCAGGCTCAGGGCAACTAATGAAAAACTGTTTTTT. It codes for CASRLRATNEKLFF.